Presented here are 14 T cell receptor beta chains from one specimen sequenced in a study of CD8 T cells in Susac syndrome. Random-hexamer reverse transcription was applied to about 0.5 to 1 ug RNA. TCRdb recomputed calls from the immunoSEQ multiplex PCR reads with MiXCR, one row per CDR3 protein. The data contain some 120,000 distinct CDR3 sequences, 90% to 95% of them singletons. Sample: CD4+ T cells from PBMCs. These receptors were taken from a human donor with multiple sclerosis.

V and J are TRBV5-6 and TRBJ2-1; D unresolved. CDR1 and CDR2 from the germline V gene are SGHDT and YYEEEE. The CDR3 is 11 residues long. The V end lost 2 bases, the J end lost 8 bases, and 5 bases lay between the germline ends. CDR3 bases: TGTGCCAGCAGCTTCCACGATGAGCAGTTCTTC. As protein: CASSFHDEQFF.

J is TRBJ1-1 and V is TRBV6-2 or TRBV6-3, with D perhaps TRBD1 (6 bases). Germline V gives CDR1 MNHEY, CDR2 SVGEGT. V lost 7 bases and J 2 bases, leaving 14 bases between the germline ends. The CDR3 totals 14 residues. The CDR3 DNA reads as TGTGCCAGCACCCTTGGGGGCTCTAACACTGAAGCTTTCTTT. Translation: CASTLGGSNTEAFF.

CDR3 amino acids: CSVAQWKSVANEQFF. CDR3 DNA sequence: TGCAGCGTTGCCCAGTGGAAAAGTGTAGCCAATGAGCAGTTCTTC. J is TRBJ2-1 and V is TRBV29-1; D is uncertain. Per germline, CDR1 SQVTM and CDR2 ANQGSEA. The CDR3 totals 15 residues. With 4 bases removed from V and 6 bases from J, the gap between germline ends came to 19 bases.

This clonotype came up once. J is TRBJ2-3 and V is TRBV9, with D perhaps matching TRBD2 (7 bases). This CDR3 is built from 17 residues. The germline V and J ends were trimmed by 2 bases and 1 base, with 17 bases remaining between them. CDR1 and CDR2 from the germline V gene are SGDLS and YYNGEE. The CDR3 reads CASSVGGGPGGTDTQYF. The CDR3 DNA reads TGTGCCAGCAGCGTGGGCGGGGGCCCGGGGGGCACAGATACGCAGTATTTT.

The genes are TRBV30 and TRBJ1-2; possible D gene TRBD1, 5 bases. This CDR3 spans 13 amino acids. Per germline, CDR1 GTSNPN and CDR2 SVGIG (reference sequence). The V and J ends lost 2 bases and 4 bases respectively, with 11 bases between them. The CDR3 protein is CAWSLPGLYGYTF. DNA of the CDR3: TGTGCCTGGAGTCTTCCGGGACTCTATGGCTACACCTTC.

The chain employs TRBV5-6 and TRBJ2-2, with D possibly matching TRBD2 (6 bases). V was cut by 0 bases and J by 4 bases, with 22 bases left in between. Germline V gives CDR1 SGHDT, CDR2 YYEEEE. The CDR3 runs 19 residues. CDR3 coding DNA: TGTGCCAGCAGCTTGGACCTTCGCGAGGCCCTGGAGGGCACCGGGGAGCTGTTTTTT. Its translation is CASSLDLREALEGTGELFF.

The rearrangement uses TRBV19 and TRBJ2-7; possible D gene TRBD2, 5 bases. Between the trimmed V and J ends, which lost 1 base and 7 bases, there was a span of 11 bases. CDR1 is LNHDA, CDR2 SQIVND, per germline (reference sequence). The CDR3 contains 13 residues. CDR3: CASSIAGVYEQYF. The CDR3 nucleotides are TGTGCCAGTAGTATAGCCGGGGTGTATGAGCAGTACTTC.

The chain employs TRBV2 and TRBJ1-3, with D hard to call. This CDR3 comprises 13 residues. Germline CDR1 is SNHLY and CDR2 is FYNNEI. Trimming pared 5 bases from V and 9 bases from J, leaving 14 bases between. The CDR3 region has the DNA TGTGCCAGCAGTACAGTCTGGAGAGGCACCATATATTTT. This codes for CASSTVWRGTIYF.

The chain uses TRBV27 and TRBJ2-7; TRBD1 aligns across 10 bases. J lost 3 bases, V lost 5 bases, and 4 bases had no gene match. The germline gives CDR1 MNHEY, CDR2 SMNVEV (reference sequence). This CDR3 has 14 amino acids. CDR3 residues: CASSKTGGLYEQYF. CDR3 in DNA: TGTGCCAGCAGTAAGACAGGGGGCCTCTACGAGCAGTACTTC.

V and J are TRBV3-1 and TRBJ2-7; D ambiguous. The V gene's germline CDR1 is LGHDT and CDR2 YNNKEL (reference sequence). Trimming removed 1 base from V and 0 bases from J, with 10 bases in between. CDR3 length: 15 residues. CDR3 sequence: CASSQGAISSYEQYF. The CDR3 DNA follows: TGTGCCAGCAGCCAAGGGGCCATATCCTCCTACGAGCAGTACTTC.

This chain's CDR3 is CASSLLQNYGYTF. CDR3 bases: TGTGCCAGCAGCTTGCTCCAGAACTATGGCTACACCTTC. The rearrangement uses TRBV5-6 and TRBJ1-2; D is undetermined. The CDR3 length is 13 residues. Per germline, CDR1 SGHDT and CDR2 YYEEEE. The V and J ends lost 1 base and 2 bases respectively, with 6 bases between them.

The chain links TRBV19 to TRBJ1-1; TRBD1 is a possible D gene (6 bases). Germline CDR1 reads LNHDA; CDR2 reads SQIVND (reference sequence). With 4 bases removed from V and 4 bases from J, the gap between germline ends came to 16 bases. The CDR3 totals 15 residues. CDR3 amino acids: CASSTSRTGSTEAFF. Written as DNA, the CDR3 is TGTGCCAGTAGTACCTCCCGAACAGGGAGCACTGAAGCTTTCTTT.

The rearrangement joins TRBV2 to TRBJ2-6, with D perhaps TRBD2 (5 bases). CDR1 and CDR2 (germline): SNHLY, FYNNEI. The CDR3 totals 15 residues. V was clipped by 3 bases and J by 2 bases, with 8 bases between them. The CDR3 sequence: CASSEEAAGANVLTF. CDR3 sequence (DNA): TGTGCCAGCAGTGAGGAGGCGGCTGGGGCCAACGTCCTGACTTTC.

The chain recombines TRBV30 with TRBJ2-1; the match to TRBD1 covers 7 bases. Germline CDR1 and CDR2: GTSNPN and SVGIG (reference sequence). The CDR3 extends over 17 amino acids. J lost 2 bases, V lost 3 bases, and 13 bases had no gene match. The CDR3 nucleotides read TGTGCCTGGAGGGGCAGGGCGGAAGGGGGCACCTACAATGAGCAGTTCTTC. Translation gives CAWRGRAEGGTYNEQFF.